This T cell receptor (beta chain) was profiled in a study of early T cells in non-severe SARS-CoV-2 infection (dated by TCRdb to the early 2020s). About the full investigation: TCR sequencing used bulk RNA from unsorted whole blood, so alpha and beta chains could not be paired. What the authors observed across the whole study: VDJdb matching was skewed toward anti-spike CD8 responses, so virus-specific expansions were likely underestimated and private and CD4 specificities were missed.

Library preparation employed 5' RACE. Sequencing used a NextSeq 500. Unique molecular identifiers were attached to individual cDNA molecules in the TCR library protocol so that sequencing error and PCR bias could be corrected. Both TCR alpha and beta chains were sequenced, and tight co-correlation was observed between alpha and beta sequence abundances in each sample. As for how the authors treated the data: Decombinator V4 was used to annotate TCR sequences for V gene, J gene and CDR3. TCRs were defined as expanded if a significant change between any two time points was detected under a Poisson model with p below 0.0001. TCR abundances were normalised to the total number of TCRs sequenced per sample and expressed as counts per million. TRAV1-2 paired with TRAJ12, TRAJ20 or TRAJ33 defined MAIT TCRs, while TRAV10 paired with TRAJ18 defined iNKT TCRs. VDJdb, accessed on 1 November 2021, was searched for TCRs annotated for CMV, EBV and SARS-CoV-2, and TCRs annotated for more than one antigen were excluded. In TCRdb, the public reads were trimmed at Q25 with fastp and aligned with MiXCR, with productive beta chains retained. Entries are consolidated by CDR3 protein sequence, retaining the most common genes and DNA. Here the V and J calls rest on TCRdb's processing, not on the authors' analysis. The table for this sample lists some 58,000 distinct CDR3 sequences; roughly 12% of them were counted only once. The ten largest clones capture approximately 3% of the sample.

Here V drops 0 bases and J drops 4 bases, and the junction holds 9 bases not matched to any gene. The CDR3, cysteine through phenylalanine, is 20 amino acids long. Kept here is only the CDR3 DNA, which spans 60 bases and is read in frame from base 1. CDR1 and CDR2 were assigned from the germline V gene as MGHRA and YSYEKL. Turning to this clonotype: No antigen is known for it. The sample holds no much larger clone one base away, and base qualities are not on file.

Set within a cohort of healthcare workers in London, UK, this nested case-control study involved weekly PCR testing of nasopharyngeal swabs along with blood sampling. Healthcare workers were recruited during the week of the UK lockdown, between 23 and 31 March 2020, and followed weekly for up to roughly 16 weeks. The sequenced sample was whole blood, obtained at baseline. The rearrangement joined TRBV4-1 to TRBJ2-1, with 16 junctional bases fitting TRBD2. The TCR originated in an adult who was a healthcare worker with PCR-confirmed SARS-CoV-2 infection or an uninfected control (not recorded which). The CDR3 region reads CASSQDPPGTSGGGYNEQFF. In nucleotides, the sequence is TGCGCCAGCAGCCAAGACCCCCCTGGGACTAGCGGGGGGGGGTACAATGAGCAGTTCTTC.